The TCR beta chain described here comes from a study of response to subunit inactivated influenza vaccine. The CDR3 contains 15 residues. Germline assignment: CDR1 MNHNS and CDR2 SASEGT. V dropped 6 bases and J dropped 2 bases, with 14 bases sitting between them. General study points: Authors suggested few new T cells are recruited by each seasonal influenza vaccination.

TCRdb analysed the RT-PCR reads with MiXCR anew, one entry per CDR3 protein. The table has hundreds of thousands of distinct CDR3 sequences, around a sixth seen once. This clonotype has more than one count but fewer than ten. Its antigen is not identified. The sequencing used PBMCs from blood, collected less than 6 days after vaccination. This chain uses TRBV6-1 with TRBJ2-1; D not resolved. This receptor was identified in a middle-aged man who received an inactivated influenza vaccine. This CDR3 reads CASRSTLVPYNEQFF. DNA for the CDR3: TGTGCCAGCAGATCAACCCTCGTCCCCTACAATGAGCAGTTCTTC.